Presented here are 30 T cell receptor beta chains from one specimen sequenced in a study of blood T cell repertoires in COVID-19. Libraries were prepared by immunoSEQ multiplex PCR; TCRdb keeps only in-frame clonotypes and omits some of them. The sample contains some 270,000 clones, around nine tenths of which appear only once. The sample taken for sequencing was peripheral blood. The origin of the receptors is a man in his thirties or forties with acute or convalescent COVID-19.

The J gene is TRBJ1-4, the V gene TRBV5-1, with D hard to call. CDR1 and CDR2 from the germline V gene are SGHRS and YFSETQ. This CDR3 region has 15 residues. Trimming removed 5 bases from V and 0 bases from J, with 11 bases in between. CDR3 residues: CASRPDGATNEKLFF. CDR3 nucleotides: TGCGCCAGCAGACCCGACGGAGCAACTAATGAAAAACTGTTTTTT.

The rearrangement uses TRBV27 and TRBJ2-1; 13 nucleotides agree with TRBD2. Trimming cost V 5 bases and J 9 bases; bases outside gene matches: 10. The CDR3 sequence is 16 residues long. Germline V gene lookup returns CDR1 MNHEY and CDR2 SMNVEV (reference sequence). CDR3 region: CASSNILAGGRGEQFF. The CDR3 DNA follows: TGTGCCAGCAGTAACATACTAGCGGGAGGGCGGGGTGAGCAGTTCTTC.

The CDR3 nucleotides read TGTGCCAGCGGGACACAGGGGGCAAACACTGAAGCTTTCTTT. Its translation is CASGTQGANTEAFF. The chain combines TRBV28 with TRBJ1-1; 9 nucleotides match TRBD1. The CDR3 runs to 14 residues. V dropped 8 bases and J dropped 2; count of bases not matched to a gene: 6. Germline values: CDR1 MDHEN, CDR2 SYDVKM.

The chain carries TRBV5-1 and TRBJ1-4; D uncertain. This CDR3 is 15 amino acids long. Germline V gene data show CDR1 as SGHRS and CDR2 as YFSETQ. V lost 4 bases and J lost 6, with 16 bases in between. As DNA, the CDR3 is TGCGCCAGCAGCCTAAGAGAGGGATGGGATGAAAAACTGTTTTTT. It encodes CASSLREGWDEKLFF.

The chain joins TRBV27 to TRBJ1-2; possible D gene TRBD1, 5 bases. The CDR3 is made up of 14 amino acids. Trimming removed 6 bases at V and 9 bases at J, with 20 bases between. Germline V gene sequence: CDR1 MNHEY, CDR2 SMNVEV (reference sequence). In nucleotides, the CDR3 is TGTGCCAGCAGCCTGACGCAGGGCTTCTCTAGCTACACCTTC. Protein product: CASSLTQGFSSYTF.

This chain connects TRBV4-1 to TRBJ2-2; 15 bases match TRBD2. Germline V CDR1 and CDR2: MGHRA, YSYEKL. The CDR3 consists of 17 residues. The J segment lost 5 bases and the V segment lost 3 bases, leaving 4 bases of the junction unmatched. In DNA, the CDR3 is TGCGCCAGCAGCCAGACGGGACTAGCGGGAGGAACCGGGGAGCTGTTTTTT. Amino acid sequence: CASSQTGLAGGTGELFF.

The gene calls are TRBV19 and TRBJ1-5; D remains ambiguous. V was pared by 5 bases and J by 6 bases, with 11 bases between. The CDR3 is 13 amino acids. CDR1 and CDR2 (germline): LNHDA, SQIVND (reference sequence). CDR3 DNA sequence: TGTGCCAGTAGTTGGGGAGCCAGTCAGCCCCAGCATTTT. As protein: CASSWGASQPQHF.

To note about this clone: At the DNA level, this CDR3 is encoded by other sequences in the same sample as well. The V call is TRBV30, the J call TRBJ1-4; D gene unclear. CDR3 size: 11 residues. Looked up from germline, CDR1 is GTSNPN and CDR2 is SVGIG (reference sequence). Trimming removed 2 bases at V and 5 bases at J, with 3 bases between. The CDR3 sequence is CAWSRNEKLFF. The CDR3 coding sequence is TGTGCCTGGAGTCGGAATGAAAAACTGTTTTTT.

V is TRBV4-2 and J is TRBJ2-3; TRBD2 might be the D (6 bases). From germline, CDR1 is LGHNA and CDR2 YNFKEQ. The CDR3 extends over 14 amino acids. V lost 0 bases and J lost 8, with 12 bases in between. The DNA for the CDR3 is TGTGCCAGCAGCCAAGAGGGAGAGCGGGCTACGCAGTATTTT. Its protein is CASSQEGERATQYF.

This clone was recorded once. The CDR3 protein is CASSNPGGNYGYTF. The CDR3 DNA follows: TGTGCCAGCAGCAATCCAGGGGGGAACTATGGCTACACCTTC. V gene TRBV5-6 combines with J gene TRBJ1-2; 7 bases align to TRBD1. The V gene's germline CDR1 is SGHDT and CDR2 YYEEEE. With V trimmed by 4 bases and J by 2 bases, 5 bases remained unmatched. This CDR3 has 14 amino acids.

The chain employs TRBV5-4 and TRBJ2-3; TRBD1 matches at 8 bases. Germline-derived CDR1 and CDR2 are SGHNT and YYREEE (reference sequence). Trimming took 5 bases from V and 4 from J; bases not matched to a gene: 6. This CDR3 is 14 amino acids long. The CDR3 DNA reads TGTGCCAGCAGAGGACAGGGCGGGTCAGATACGCAGTATTTT. Encoded protein: CASRGQGGSDTQYF.

The chain couples TRBV6-5 to TRBJ1-1; D not certain. V lost 6 bases to trimming and J lost 5 bases, with 13 bases between them. Germline V lookup: CDR1 MNHEY, CDR2 SVGAGI. The length of the CDR3 is 13 residues. The DNA for the CDR3 is TGTGCCAGCAGGCAAAATGTGGAGACTGAAGCTTTCTTT. The encoded protein is CASRQNVETEAFF.

This chain links TRBV7-3 with TRBJ1-1; D is undetermined. CDR1 and CDR2 (germline): SGHTA, FQGTGA. Trimming pared 1 base from V and 3 bases from J, leaving 9 bases between. This CDR3 region has 14 residues. CDR3 protein: CASSLNSGYTEAFF. In DNA, the CDR3 is TGTGCCAGCAGCTTAAACTCGGGATACACTGAAGCTTTCTTT. The whole variable domain, remainder taken from reference TRBV7-3 and TRBJ1-1, is GAGVSQTPSNKVTEKGKYVELRCDPISGHTALYWYRQSLGQGPEFLIYFQGTGAADDSGLPNDRFFAVRPEGSVSTLKIQRTERGDSAVYLCASSLNSGYTEAFFGQGTRLTVV.

The chain uses TRBV15 and TRBJ1-2; D is unclear. Between the trimmed V and J ends, which lost 3 bases and 8 bases, there was a span of 7 bases. This CDR3 region has 11 residues. The germline gives CDR1 LNHNV, CDR2 YYDKDF (reference sequence). The CDR3: CATSSREGYTF. The CDR3 DNA sequence: TGTGCCACCAGCAGCCGAGAGGGCTACACCTTC.

This clone showed up just once. This chain connects TRBV18 to TRBJ2-7; the match to TRBD1 covers 9 bases. The CDR3 has 14 residues. Unmatched junction bases numbered 1, after V lost 1 base and J lost 3 bases. Germline V gene sequence: CDR1 KGHSH, CDR2 LQKENI. CDR3 loop: CASSPQGQGYEQYF. DNA of the CDR3: TGTGCCAGCTCACCACAGGGACAGGGCTACGAGCAGTACTTC. Looking up the rest from reference TRBV18 and TRBJ2-7 gives the full variable domain: NAGVMQNPRHLVRRRGQEARLRCSPMKGHSHVYWYRQLPEEGLKFMVYLQKENIIDESGMPKERFSAEFPKEGPSILRIQQVVRGDSAAYFCASSPQGQGYEQYFGPGTRLTVT.

J is TRBJ1-5 and V is TRBV3-1 (or the pseudogene TRBV3-2); D possibly corresponds to TRBD1 (6 bases). Deletions cut 8 bases from V and 0 bases from J, with 14 bases between. The CDR3 totals 15 residues. Looked up from germline, CDR1 is LGHDT and CDR2 is YNNKEL (reference sequence). The CDR3 DNA is TGTGCCAGCTCGGACAGAGCGTATAGCAATCAGCCCCAGCATTTT. Its translation: CASSDRAYSNQPQHF.

V usage is TRBV15 and J usage is TRBJ1-1, with D uncertain. Germline CDR1 and CDR2: LNHNV and YYDKDF (reference sequence). This CDR3 region has 13 residues. Trimming removed 2 bases from V and 7 bases from J, with 11 bases in between. The DNA of the CDR3 is TGTGCCACCAGCAGATGGAAGGACTTTGAAGCTTTCTTT. This gives the protein CATSRWKDFEAFF.

This chain joins TRBV7-3 and TRBJ2-3; 9 nucleotides match TRBD2. Per germline, CDR1 SGHTA and CDR2 FQGTGA. This CDR3 has 19 amino acids. J gave up 0 bases and V 2 bases, and 12 bases lay outside the gene matches. The CDR3: CASSLAGPRLAGSTDTQYF. The CDR3 nucleotides read TGTGCCAGCAGCTTAGCAGGGCCGCGGCTAGCGGGGAGCACAGATACGCAGTATTTT.

This chain joins TRBV6-5 and TRBJ1-1; a weak D match, TRBD1 (5 bases). The CDR3 spans 12 residues. V lost 5 bases and J lost 4, with 8 bases in between. Germline CDR1 and CDR2: MNHEY and SVGAGI. CDR3 sequence: CASSQGFTEAFF. DNA of the CDR3: TGTGCCAGCAGTCAGGGCTTCACTGAAGCTTTCTTT.

J is TRBJ1-5 and V is TRBV19; 7 bases align to TRBD1. This CDR3 comprises 13 residues. CDR1 is LNHDA, CDR2 SQIVND, per germline (reference sequence). V was clipped by 6 bases and J by 6 bases; unmatched bases: 5. The chain's CDR3 is CASRDDRVQPQHF. In DNA form, the CDR3 reads TGTGCCAGTAGGGACGACAGGGTTCAGCCCCAGCATTTT.

The chain links TRBV11-3 to TRBJ2-7, with 8 bases identical to TRBD1. This CDR3 has 15 residues. Trimming removed 0 bases from V and 2 bases from J; junction bases left unmatched: 3. The germline gives CDR1 SGHNT, CDR2 YENEEA. CDR3 nucleotide sequence: TGTGCCAGCAGCTTAGATTACAGGGGGACCTACGAGCAGTACTTC. Translation: CASSLDYRGTYEQYF.

This chain joins TRBV7-9 and TRBJ2-7; weak D call: TRBD2 (5 bases). The CDR3 is 17 residues long. V was clipped by 5 bases and J by 3 bases, with 23 bases between them. Germline V gene sequence: CDR1 SEHNR, CDR2 FQNEAQ (reference sequence). This CDR3 is CASSPNRAGRNHYEQYF. The CDR3 nucleotides read TGTGCCAGCAGCCCTAATCGGGCGGGCAGGAACCACTACGAGCAGTACTTC.

The rearrangement joins TRBV18 to TRBJ1-1; D is ambiguous. Trimming shortened V by 2 bases and J by 8 bases, and 12 bases separated the two germline ends. Looked up from germline, CDR1 is KGHSH and CDR2 is LQKENI. CDR3 length: 13 amino acids. The CDR3 here is CASSPGGSEEAFF. Here the CDR3 DNA reads TGTGCCAGCTCACCAGGAGGGTCAGAAGAAGCTTTCTTT.

The chain employs TRBV23-1 and TRBJ2-1; TRBD2 is a possible D gene (5 bases). TRBV23-1 is sorted into the ORF group, with uncertain function. The CDR3 runs to 18 residues. The V and J ends lost 0 bases and 0 bases respectively, with 15 bases between them. CDR3 coding DNA: TGCGCCAGCAGTCAATCGATGTACGGGATGGACTCCTACAATGAGCAGTTCTTC. It translates to CASSQSMYGMDSYNEQFF.

The V and J genes are TRBV29-1 and TRBJ1-1; 7 bases agree with TRBD1. CDR3 length: 12 residues. CDR1 and CDR2 from the germline V gene are SQVTM and ANQGSEA. Trimming at V came to 7 bases and at J to 0 bases, leaving 2 bases not matched to a gene. CDR3 sequence (DNA): TGCAGCGGCACAGGGGTGAACACTGAAGCTTTCTTT. Protein product: CSGTGVNTEAFF.

The rearrangement links TRBV4-2 to TRBJ2-1; 14 bases align to TRBD2. The CDR3 loop spans 16 amino acids. The J segment lost 5 bases and the V segment lost 5 bases, leaving 5 bases of the junction unmatched. Germline CDR1 LGHNA, CDR2 YNFKEQ. For the CDR3, the DNA is TGTGCCAGCAGCAAAAGACTAGCGGGGGGGCACAATGAGCAGTTCTTC. The encoded protein is CASSKRLAGGHNEQFF.

This chain joins TRBV15 and TRBJ1-5, with D unclear. CDR1 and CDR2 from the germline V gene are LNHNV and YYDKDF (reference sequence). V lost 0 bases and J 6 bases, leaving 18 bases between the germline ends. The CDR3 consists of 17 residues. The chain's CDR3 is CATSRDLISGVAQPQHF. The CDR3 bases are TGTGCCACCAGCAGAGATTTGATCTCGGGTGTCGCTCAGCCCCAGCATTTT.

The rearrangement joins TRBV5-1 to TRBJ2-1, with TRBD1 matching 10 bases. The germline V gene encodes CDR1 SGHRS and CDR2 YFSETQ. J gave up 9 bases and V 4 bases, and 16 bases lay outside the gene matches. CDR3 length: 17 residues. This CDR3 reads CASSPGRSGTGAGEQFF. The CDR3 coding sequence is TGCGCCAGCAGCCCTGGCCGCTCCGGGACAGGGGCTGGTGAGCAGTTCTTC.

This chain joins TRBV9 and TRBJ1-2, with D perhaps TRBD1 (5 bases). Germline V CDR1 and CDR2: SGDLS, YYNGEE. V dropped 0 bases and J dropped 8 bases, with 23 bases sitting between them. This CDR3 has 17 amino acids. DNA for the CDR3: TGTGCCAGCAGCGTAGTTCCCGAAGGGCAGGGAATCTCCGGCTACACCTTC. It specifies CASSVVPEGQGISGYTF. Together with reference TRBV9 and TRBJ1-2, the CDR3 gives the full variable domain: DSGVTQTPKHLITATGQRVTLRCSPRSGDLSVYWYQQSLDQGLQFLIQYYNGEERAKGNILERFSAQQFPDLHSELNLSSLELGDSALYFCASSVVPEGQGISGYTFGSGTRLTVV.

This clone was recorded a few times. The chain links TRBV24-1 to TRBJ1-3; no reliable D call. The CDR3 runs to 14 residues. V dropped 7 bases and J dropped 3 bases, with 12 bases sitting between them. In germline, CDR1 is KGHDR, CDR2 SFDVKD. For the CDR3, the DNA is TGTGCCACCAGCGCGGGAATTCTTGGAAACACCATATATTTT. Its translation is CATSAGILGNTIYF.